A selection of T cell receptor beta chains follows, all from one sample in a study of blood T cell repertoires in COVID-19. Method: immunoSEQ multiplex PCR; TCRdb's copy keeps in-frame clones and lacks some. Of roughly 99,000 clones listed, 81% are singletons. The sample taken for sequencing was peripheral blood. The receptors derive from a woman at least 80 years old with acute or convalescent COVID-19. The CDR3 runs from the conserved cysteine through the conserved F or W.

v_gene: TRBV11-2
j_gene: TRBJ1-2
CDR3aa: CASSFQGNYGYTF

v_gene: TRBV2
j_gene: TRBJ1-5
CDR3aa: CASSELRGDTQPQHF

v_gene: TRBV6-5
j_gene: TRBJ2-6
CDR3aa: CASSSGTAGANVLTF

v_gene: TRBV27
j_gene: TRBJ2-2
CDR3aa: CASKTGSPLNTGELFF

v_gene: TRBV5-1
j_gene: TRBJ2-2
CDR3aa: CASRDRAGGGELFF

v_gene: TRBV5-4
j_gene: TRBJ2-1
CDR3aa: CASSLGQRNEQFF

v_gene: TRBV25-1
j_gene: TRBJ2-3
CDR3aa: CASSVGRGGGDTQYF

v_gene: TRBV27
j_gene: TRBJ2-2
CDR3aa: CASSLRGANTGELFF

v_gene: TRBV4-1
j_gene: TRBJ2-7
CDR3aa: CASSHPPGYGTGDYEQYF

v_gene: TRBV7-9
j_gene: TRBJ1-3
CDR3aa: CASVGQGAGNTIYF

v_gene: TRBV11-2
j_gene: TRBJ1-1
CDR3aa: CASSLAGGATEAFF

v_gene: TRBV3-1/TRBV3-2
j_gene: TRBJ2-2
CDR3aa: CASSQDRQGGGFTGELFF

v_gene: TRBV19
j_gene: TRBJ1-5
CDR3aa: CASQFYSNQPQHF

v_gene: TRBV7-9
j_gene: TRBJ1-1
CDR3aa: CASSLSELNTEAFF

v_gene: TRBV18
j_gene: TRBJ1-5
CDR3aa: CASSTGTGTNSNQPQHF

v_gene: TRBV28
j_gene: TRBJ1-4
CDR3aa: CASTSGGQGDEKLFF

v_gene: TRBV28
j_gene: TRBJ2-2
CDR3aa: CASRHDRGYSGELFF

v_gene: TRBV7-9
j_gene: TRBJ1-1
CDR3aa: CASSPNREAFF

v_gene: TRBV7-9
j_gene: TRBJ1-2
CDR3aa: CASSPLPGQGGPNYGYTF

v_gene: TRBV19
j_gene: TRBJ1-2
CDR3aa: CATKPTSPGKGYTF

v_gene: TRBV15
j_gene: TRBJ2-1
CDR3aa: CATSSRLAGYNEQFF

v_gene: TRBV9
j_gene: TRBJ2-1
CDR3aa: CASSIQEGSYNEQFF

v_gene: TRBV5-1
j_gene: TRBJ2-7
CDR3aa: CASSLAWQGYYEQYF

v_gene: TRBV2
j_gene: TRBJ2-1
CDR3aa: CASSADRGRLGEEQFF

v_gene: TRBV5-1
j_gene: TRBJ2-1
CDR3aa: CASSPGLAGGTGNEQFF

v_gene: TRBV28
j_gene: TRBJ2-3
CDR3aa: CASSFTLRGTDTQYF

v_gene: TRBV28
j_gene: TRBJ1-2
CDR3aa: CASLSGRNYGYTF

v_gene: TRBV6-5
j_gene: TRBJ1-2
CDR3aa: CASSYQGTDGYTF

v_gene: TRBV24-1
j_gene: TRBJ2-1
CDR3aa: CATVEGTQQFF

v_gene: TRBV10-3
j_gene: TRBJ2-1
CDR3aa: CAISTSGYEQFF

v_gene: TRBV6-2/TRBV6-3
j_gene: TRBJ2-4
CDR3aa: CASSYPGLAGGPVAKNIQYF

v_gene: TRBV10-3
j_gene: TRBJ1-2
CDR3aa: CAISESRGTGARYTF

v_gene: TRBV5-5
j_gene: TRBJ1-6
CDR3aa: CASSLGGRGDSPLHF

v_gene: TRBV3-1/TRBV3-2
j_gene: TRBJ1-5
CDR3aa: CASSQESQGNQPQHF

v_gene: TRBV18
j_gene: TRBJ1-2
CDR3aa: CASRTTGNYGYTF